This T cell receptor (beta chain) was found in a study of T cell repertoires in cytomegalovirus infection. At the level of the study: CMV epitopes that were recently identified and HLA-C-restricted were used alongside well-studied HLA-B-restricted ones. Shared public TCR beta signatures pointed to both CMV infection and a matching HLA type. Study-level findings and limits: CMV-specific TCR beta clonotypes restricted by HLA-C were the ones dominating the ex vivo response.

J gave up 3 bases and V 3 bases, and 10 bases lay outside the gene matches. In germline, CDR1 is SGHRS, CDR2 YFSETQ. The CDR3 is made up of 16 amino acids. A few counts support this clonotype. What it recognizes is unknown. TCRdb independently ran MiXCR on the reads; one entry per CDR3 protein. This table has tens of thousands of distinct CDR3 sequences, 20% appearing once. The chain is built from TRBV5-1 and TRBJ2-3; 7 nucleotides agree with TRBD1. The origin of this receptor is a human donor in good health (CMV status not recorded). Some clones in this sample may be carry-over from other donors' samples. Here the sequenced sample was CD8+ T cells from cultured PBMCs, taken from culture after CMV antigen stimulation. The chain's CDR3 is CASSSAGTEATDTQYF. CDR3 bases: TGCGCCAGCAGCTCAGCCGGGACAGAAGCTACAGATACGCAGTATTTT.